This entry concerns a single TCR beta chain. Its antigen is unidentified. Through a sample-barcoded 5' primer and a J-beta primer mix, a second PCR was run for roughly 7 to 12 cycles. Each cDNA molecule received a tag from a template-switch adaptor that had 12 random nucleotides. TCRdb ran MiXCR on the 5' RACE reads and lists one entry per CDR3 protein. The table records around 900,000 distinct CDR3 sequences, less than 35% of them present only once. These data come from a study of blood T cells in healthy people across ages. The length of the CDR3 is 16 residues. Per germline, CDR1 MGHRA and CDR2 YSYEKL. V lost 1 base, J lost 8 bases, and 20 bases lay in between. Points from the study as a whole: A roughly linear fall in TCR beta diversity per million T cells was seen with increasing age.

Every sample yielded at least 6.5 million isolated PBMCs. This receptor was taken from a woman of 80 years or more in good health. The specimen was blood. The chain combines TRBV4-1 with TRBJ1-2, with D possibly matching TRBD1 (6 bases). The DNA for the CDR3 is TGCGCCAGCAGCCAAGCCCATACTGGACAGTATATGGGCTACACCTTC. It yields the protein CASSQAHTGQYMGYTF.